This T cell receptor beta chain was captured by sequencing in a study of T cell changes during pregnancy in multiple sclerosis. The table came from immunoSEQ multiplex PCR; TCRdb's copy has only in-frame clones and leaves some out. This table has tens of thousands of clones, around 92% appearing once. CDR3 length: 14 residues. V lost 5 bases to trimming and J lost 6 bases; unmatched junction nucleotides: 7. Germline values: CDR1 SEHNR, CDR2 FQNEAQ (reference sequence). This TCR derives from a female donor with multiple sclerosis, enrolled in a pregnancy study. This chain connects TRBV7-9 to TRBJ1-2; 9 bases are a match to TRBD1. The sample consisted of CD4+ T cells from peripheral blood mononuclear cells, taken in the third trimester of pregnancy. CDR3 DNA: TGTGCCAGCAGCCCGGGGACAGGGTCGAATGGCTACACCTTC. Amino acid sequence: CASSPGTGSNGYTF.